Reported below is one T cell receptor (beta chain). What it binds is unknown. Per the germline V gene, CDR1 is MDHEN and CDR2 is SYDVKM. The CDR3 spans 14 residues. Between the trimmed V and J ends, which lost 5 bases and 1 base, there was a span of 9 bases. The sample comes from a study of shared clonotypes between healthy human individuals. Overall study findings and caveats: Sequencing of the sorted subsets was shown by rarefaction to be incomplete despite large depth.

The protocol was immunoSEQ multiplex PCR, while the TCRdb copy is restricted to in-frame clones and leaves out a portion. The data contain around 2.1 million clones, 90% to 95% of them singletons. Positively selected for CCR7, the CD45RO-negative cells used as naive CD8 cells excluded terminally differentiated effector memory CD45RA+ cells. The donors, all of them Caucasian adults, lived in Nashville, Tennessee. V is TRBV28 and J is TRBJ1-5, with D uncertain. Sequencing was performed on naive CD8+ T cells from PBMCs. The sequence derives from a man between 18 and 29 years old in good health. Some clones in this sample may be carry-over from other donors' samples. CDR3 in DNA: TGTGCCAGCAGTCTCCATAGGAGCAATCAGCCCCAGCATTTT. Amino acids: CASSLHRSNQPQHF.